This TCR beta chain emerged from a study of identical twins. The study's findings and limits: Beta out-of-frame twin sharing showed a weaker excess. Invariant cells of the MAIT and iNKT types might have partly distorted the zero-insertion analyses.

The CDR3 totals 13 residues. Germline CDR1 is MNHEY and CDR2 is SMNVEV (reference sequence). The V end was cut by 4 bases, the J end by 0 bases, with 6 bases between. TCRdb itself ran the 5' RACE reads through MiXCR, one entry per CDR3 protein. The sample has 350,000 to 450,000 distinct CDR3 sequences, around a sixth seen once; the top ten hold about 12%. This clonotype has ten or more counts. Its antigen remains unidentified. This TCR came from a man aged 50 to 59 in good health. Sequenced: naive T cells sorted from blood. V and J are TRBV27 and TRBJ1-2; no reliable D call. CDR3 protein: CASSSVPNYGYTF. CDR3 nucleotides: TGTGCCAGCAGTTCGGTCCCTAACTATGGCTACACCTTC.